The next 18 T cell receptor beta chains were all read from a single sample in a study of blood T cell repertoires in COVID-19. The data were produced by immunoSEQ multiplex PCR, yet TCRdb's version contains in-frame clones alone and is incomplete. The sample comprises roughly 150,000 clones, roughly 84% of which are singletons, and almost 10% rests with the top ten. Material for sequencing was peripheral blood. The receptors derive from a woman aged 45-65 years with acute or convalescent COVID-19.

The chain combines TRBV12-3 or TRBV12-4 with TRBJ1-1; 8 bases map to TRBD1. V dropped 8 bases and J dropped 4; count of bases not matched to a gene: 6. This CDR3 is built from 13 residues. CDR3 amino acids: CASGGQVGTEAFF. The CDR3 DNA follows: TGTGCCAGCGGGGGACAGGTGGGCACTGAAGCTTTCTTT.

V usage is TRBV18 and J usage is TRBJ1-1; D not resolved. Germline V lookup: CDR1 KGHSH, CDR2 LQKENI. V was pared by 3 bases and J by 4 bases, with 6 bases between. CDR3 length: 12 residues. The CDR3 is CASSPVATEAFF. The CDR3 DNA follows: TGTGCCAGCTCACCGGTGGCCACTGAAGCTTTCTTT.

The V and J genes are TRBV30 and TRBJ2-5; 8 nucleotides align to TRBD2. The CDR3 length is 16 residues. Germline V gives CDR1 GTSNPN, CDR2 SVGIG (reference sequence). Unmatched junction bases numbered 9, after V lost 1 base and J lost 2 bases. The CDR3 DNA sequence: TGTGCCTGGAGTGCCCTGACTAGCGCAAATCAAGAGACCCAGTACTTC. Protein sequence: CAWSALTSANQETQYF.

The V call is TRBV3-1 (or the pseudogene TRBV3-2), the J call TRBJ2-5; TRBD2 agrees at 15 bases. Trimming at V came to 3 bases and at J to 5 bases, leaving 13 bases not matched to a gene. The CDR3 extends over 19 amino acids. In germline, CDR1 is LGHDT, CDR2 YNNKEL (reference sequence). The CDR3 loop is CASSHPRGTSGRIVETQYF. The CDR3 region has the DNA TGTGCCAGCAGCCACCCTAGGGGGACTAGCGGGAGGATAGTTGAGACCCAGTACTTC.

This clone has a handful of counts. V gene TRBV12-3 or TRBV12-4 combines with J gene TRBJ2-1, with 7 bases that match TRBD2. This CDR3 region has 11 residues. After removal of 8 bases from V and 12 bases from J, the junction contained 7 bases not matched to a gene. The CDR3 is CASSLREAQFF. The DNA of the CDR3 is TGTGCCAGCTCCCTTCGGGAGGCGCAGTTCTTC.

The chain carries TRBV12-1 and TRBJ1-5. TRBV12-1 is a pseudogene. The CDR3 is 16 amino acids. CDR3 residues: CASRMVHGKSNQPQHF. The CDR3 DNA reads TGTGCCAGCAGGATGGTTCACGGGAAGAGCAATCAGCCCCAGCATTTT.

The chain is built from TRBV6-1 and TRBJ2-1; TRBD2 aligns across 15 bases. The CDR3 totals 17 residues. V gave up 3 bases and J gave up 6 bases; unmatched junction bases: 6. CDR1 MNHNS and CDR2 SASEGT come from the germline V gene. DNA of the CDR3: TGTGCCAGCAGTGAGAGCTGGACTAGCGGGGGGGCCAATGAGCAGTTCTTC. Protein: CASSESWTSGGANEQFF.

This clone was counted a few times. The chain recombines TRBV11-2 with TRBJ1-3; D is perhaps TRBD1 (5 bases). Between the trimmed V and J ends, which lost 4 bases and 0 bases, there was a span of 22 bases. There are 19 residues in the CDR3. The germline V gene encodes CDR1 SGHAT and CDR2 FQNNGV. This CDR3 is CASSSPAGLVLSSGNTIYF. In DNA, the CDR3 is TGTGCCAGCAGCTCCCCAGCAGGGCTGGTATTATCCTCTGGAAACACCATATATTTT.

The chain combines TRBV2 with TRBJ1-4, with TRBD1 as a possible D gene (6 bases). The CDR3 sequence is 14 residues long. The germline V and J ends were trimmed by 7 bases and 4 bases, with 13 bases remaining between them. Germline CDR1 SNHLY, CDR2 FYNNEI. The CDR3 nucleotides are TGTGCCAGCAAACGGGACATGAATAATGAAAAACTGTTTTTT. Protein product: CASKRDMNNEKLFF. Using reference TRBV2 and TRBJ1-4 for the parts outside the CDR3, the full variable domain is EPEVTQTPSHQVTQMGQEVILRCVPISNHLYFYWYRQILGQKVEFLVSFYNNEISEKSEIFDDQFSVERPDGSNFTLKIRSTKLEDSAMYFCASKRDMNNEKLFFGSGTQLSVL.

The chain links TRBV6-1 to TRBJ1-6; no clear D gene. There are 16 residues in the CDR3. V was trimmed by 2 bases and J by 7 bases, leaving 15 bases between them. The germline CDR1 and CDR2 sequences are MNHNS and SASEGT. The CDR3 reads CASSELDAGSNSPLHF. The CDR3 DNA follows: TGTGCCAGCAGTGAACTCGATGCCGGGTCCAATTCACCCCTCCACTTT.

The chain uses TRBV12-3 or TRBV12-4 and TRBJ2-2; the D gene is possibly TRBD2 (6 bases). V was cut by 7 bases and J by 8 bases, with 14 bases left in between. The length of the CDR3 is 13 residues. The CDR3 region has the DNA TGTGCCAGCAACCTACTAGCTTCGGGGGAGCTGTTTTTT. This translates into CASNLLASGELFF.

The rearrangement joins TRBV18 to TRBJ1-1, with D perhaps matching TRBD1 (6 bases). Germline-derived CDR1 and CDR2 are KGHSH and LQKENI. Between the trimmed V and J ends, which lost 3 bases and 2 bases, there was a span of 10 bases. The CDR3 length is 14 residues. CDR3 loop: CASSPGAPNTEAFF. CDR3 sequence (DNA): TGTGCCAGCTCACCGGGGGCTCCTAACACTGAAGCTTTCTTT.

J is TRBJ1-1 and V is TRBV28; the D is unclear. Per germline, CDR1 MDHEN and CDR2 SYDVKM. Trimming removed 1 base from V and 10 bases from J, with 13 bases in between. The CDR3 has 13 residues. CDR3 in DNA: TGTGCCAGCAGTTTATTCAGAGGGTGGGGAGCTTTCTTT. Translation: CASSLFRGWGAFF.

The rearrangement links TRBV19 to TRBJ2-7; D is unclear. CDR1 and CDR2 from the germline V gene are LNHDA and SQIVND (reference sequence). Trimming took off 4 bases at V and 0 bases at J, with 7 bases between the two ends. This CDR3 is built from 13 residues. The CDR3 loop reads CASSRVSSYEQYF. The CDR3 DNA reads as TGTGCCAGTAGTAGAGTAAGCTCCTACGAGCAGTACTTC.

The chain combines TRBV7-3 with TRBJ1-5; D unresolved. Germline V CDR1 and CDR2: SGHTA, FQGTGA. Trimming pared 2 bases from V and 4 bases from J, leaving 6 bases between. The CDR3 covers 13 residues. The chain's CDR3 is CASSLSRNQPQHF. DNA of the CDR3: TGTGCCAGCAGCTTATCCAGAAATCAGCCCCAGCATTTT. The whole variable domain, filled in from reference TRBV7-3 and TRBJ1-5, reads GAGVSQTPSNKVTEKGKYVELRCDPISGHTALYWYRQSLGQGPEFLIYFQGTGAADDSGLPNDRFFAVRPEGSVSTLKIQRTERGDSAVYLCASSLSRNQPQHFGDGTRLSIL.

CDR3 sequence reads: CASSQDGGARYGYTF. The DNA for the CDR3 is TGTGCCAGCAGCCAAGATGGGGGGGCGAGATATGGCTACACCTTC. The chain carries TRBV3-1 (or the pseudogene TRBV3-2) and TRBJ1-2; TRBD1 might be the D (6 bases). This CDR3 contains 15 residues. Trimming stripped 0 bases from V and 5 bases from J, with 13 bases between. Looked up from germline, CDR1 is LGHDT and CDR2 is YNNKEL (reference sequence).

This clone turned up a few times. Here the CDR3 reads CASSLVGGSGYTF. The DNA of the CDR3 is TGCGCCAGCAGCTTGGTAGGGGGCTCTGGCTACACCTTC. The chain uses TRBV5-1 and TRBJ1-2, with TRBD1 matching over 7 bases. Germline V CDR1 and CDR2: SGHRS, YFSETQ. The V segment lost 0 bases and the J segment 7 bases; nucleotides outside the gene matches: 3. This CDR3 has 13 residues.

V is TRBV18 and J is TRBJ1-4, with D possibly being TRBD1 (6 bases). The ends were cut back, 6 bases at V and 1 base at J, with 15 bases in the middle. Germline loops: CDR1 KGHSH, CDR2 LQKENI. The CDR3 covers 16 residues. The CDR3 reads CASSQGTWRTNEKLFF. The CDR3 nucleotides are TGTGCCAGCTCCCAAGGGACATGGAGAACTAATGAAAAACTGTTTTTT.